This is a list of T cell receptor beta chains from one sample in a study of T cell responses to AZD1222 COVID-19 vaccine. Repertoires were generated with immunoSEQ multiplex PCR, while TCRdb's copy carries only in-frame clones and drops some. The data contain about 88,000 clones, just over 90% of them seen just once; the ten biggest clones take up 5.4%. Source: peripheral blood, taken 28 days after the second AZD1222 dose. The receptors come from an adult who received the AZD1222 COVID-19 vaccine. Both conserved end residues are part of each CDR3. Each record gives: V gene, CDR3 protein.

v_gene: TRBV18; CDR3aa: CASSPGIGGKTQYF
v_gene: TRBV9; CDR3aa: CASSPPLSTGLGADTQYF
v_gene: TRBV18; CDR3aa: CASSPAGPSYNEQFF
v_gene: TRBV7-2; CDR3aa: CASSSSTGFPRSSGNTIYF
v_gene: TRBV28; CDR3aa: CATTAPGTGYEQYF
v_gene: TRBV3-1/TRBV3-2; CDR3aa: CASSHLARQGSNEKLFF
v_gene: TRBV5-1; CDR3aa: CASSLEDRVNYGYTF
v_gene: TRBV7-8; CDR3aa: CASSQDSQTQYF
v_gene: TRBV11-3; CDR3aa: CASSLARGRFTGELFF
v_gene: TRBV4-3; CDR3aa: CASSPQAAGNEQFF
v_gene: TRBV11-2; CDR3aa: CASSRGDNEQFF
v_gene: TRBV5-4; CDR3aa: CASSRGQGNYNEQFF
v_gene: TRBV9; CDR3aa: CASSVDGTAYNEQFF
v_gene: TRBV7-9; CDR3aa: CASSPPQGSNEKLFF
v_gene: TRBV6-2/TRBV6-3; CDR3aa: CASSYSRDRVGFF
v_gene: TRBV10-2; CDR3aa: CASIESGGAGQPQHF
v_gene: TRBV15; CDR3aa: CATSRDFRAGNTIYF
v_gene: TRBV10-1; CDR3aa: CASSESDRGIEQYF
v_gene: TRBV6-5; CDR3aa: CASSYSEGAREQYF
v_gene: TRBV6-4; CDR3aa: CASSQGKDQPQHF
v_gene: TRBV7-8; CDR3aa: CASRLQGARAGELFF
v_gene: TRBV7-2; CDR3aa: CASSLTGTGGAVGGYTF
v_gene: TRBV28; CDR3aa: CASSSAGEGTGELFF
v_gene: TRBV30; CDR3aa: CAWTKRQTVFRGYTF
v_gene: TRBV5-1; CDR3aa: CASSLEGISSYEQYF
v_gene: TRBV18; CDR3aa: CASSPPAGASYNEQFF
v_gene: TRBV5-1; CDR3aa: CASSFKGTGLTDTGELFF
v_gene: TRBV24-1; CDR3aa: CATSDGGRYEQYF
v_gene: TRBV3-1/TRBV3-2; CDR3aa: CASSQVNYEQYF
v_gene: TRBV3-1/TRBV3-2; CDR3aa: CASSQVFGAYEQYF
v_gene: TRBV28; CDR3aa: CASTTAGENYEQYF
v_gene: TRBV10-1; CDR3aa: CASSGRENTEAFF
v_gene: TRBV24-1; CDR3aa: CATSSRSEQFF
v_gene: TRBV6-5; CDR3aa: CASGSGNQETQYF
v_gene: TRBV2; CDR3aa: CASSEEWGAGTEAFF
v_gene: TRBV27; CDR3aa: CASSPQGGSGYTF
v_gene: TRBV6-6; CDR3aa: CASVIGQGRTEAFF
v_gene: TRBV18; CDR3aa: CASSITGPPGELFF
v_gene: TRBV10-3; CDR3aa: CAISVGDTEAFF
v_gene: TRBV28; CDR3aa: CASSYRVRGDGYTF